This T cell receptor beta chain appears in the sequencing data of a study of T cell responses to AZD1222 COVID-19 vaccine. General study points: White British donors predominated, females outnumbered males, and clonal diversity was possibly underestimated. Rises in breadth and depth of Spike-specific TCRs came after two AZD1222 doses. Seropositive AZD1222 recipients at baseline numbered only 5 or 6. It was only after the peak T cell response that any repertoires were sampled.

Of note for this clone: Its antigen is not known.

The CDR3 sequence is 16 residues long. V was clipped by 0 bases and J by 3 bases, with 11 bases between them. The germline gives CDR1 SGHTA, CDR2 FQGNSA. The protocol was immunoSEQ multiplex PCR, while the TCRdb copy is restricted to in-frame clones and leaves out a portion. The sample lists around 95,000 clones; approximately 89% were seen once. The starting material was peripheral blood, obtained on day 0 of MenACWY control vaccination. This clonotype originated in an adult in good health. The chain employs TRBV7-2 and TRBJ2-2; tentatively, D is TRBD1 (6 bases). The CDR3, as DNA: TGTGCCAGCAGCTTAGCGCAACAGGGCGACACCGGGGAGCTGTTTTTT. This codes for CASSLAQQGDTGELFF.